These T cell receptor beta chains were read from a single sample in a study of blood T cells in healthy people across ages. Using its own MiXCR run on the 5' RACE reads, TCRdb lists one record per CDR3 protein. Of about 940,000 distinct CDR3 sequences listed, under 50% were seen once; the top ten hold around 15%. What was sequenced was blood. These TCRs come from a man aged 30 to 39 in good health. The CDR3 runs from the conserved cysteine through the conserved F or W. The D gene is left open where the match is weak. The size field is filled for only some rows; it gives once, few, many or a size class.

clone size	V gene	D gene	J gene	CDR3 DNA	CDR3 protein
many	TRBV4-1	-	TRBJ2-7	TGCGCCAGCAGCCAACACCAGGGACCGTTAGGCTCCGAGCAGTACTTC	CASSQHQGPLGSEQYF
few	TRBV7-2	-	TRBJ1-5	TGTGCCAGCAGCTTAGTCCAGGACGGTAGCAATCAGCCCCAGCATTTT	CASSLVQDGSNQPQHF
-	TRBV20-1	-	TRBJ1-4	TGCAGTGCTAGAGCCAACGCAACTAATGAAAAACTGTTTTTT	CSARANATNEKLFF
-	TRBV4-3	-	TRBJ2-1	TGCGCCAGCAGCCAAGATGGGGTTGAGGTCCGCCACAATGAGCAGTTCTTC	CASSQDGVEVRHNEQFF
once	TRBV10-3	-	TRBJ2-7	TGTGCCATCAAGCTGGACGGGAGCTCCTACAATGAGCAGTACTTC	CAIKLDGSSYNEQYF
-	TRBV7-8	-	TRBJ2-5	TGTGCCAGCAGCCCCGATATGCCCCTGGAAGAGACCCAGTACTTC	CASSPDMPLEETQYF
-	TRBV9	-	TRBJ2-1	TGTGCCAGCAGCGTAGATCCCGGGGGCGGTGAGGATGAGCAGTTCTTC	CASSVDPGGGEDEQFF
-	TRBV6-6	TRBD1	TRBJ2-3	TGTGCCAGCAGCCGAGGGGGACAGGGAGGGGATACGCAGTATTTT	CASSRGGQGGDTQYF
-	TRBV5-4	TRBD1	TRBJ2-5	TGTGCCAGCAGCGTGACAGGGGAAAAAGAGACCCAGTACTTC	CASSVTGEKETQYF
few	TRBV24-1	-	TRBJ1-2	TGTGCCACCAGTGATTCGTACAGGGCCTATGGCTACACCTTC	CATSDSYRAYGYTF
few	TRBV6-2/TRBV6-3	-	TRBJ1-5	TGTGCCAGCAGTTGGGGCAGAAATCAGCCCCAGCATTTT	CASSWGRNQPQHF
-	TRBV6-4	TRBD1	TRBJ2-2	TGTGCCAGCAGTGACTCGGGGACAGGTGGTACCGGGGAGCTGTTTTTT	CASSDSGTGGTGELFF
few	TRBV6-5	-	TRBJ1-1	TGTGCCAGCAGTTACCAAGGGGGGGACACTGAAGCTTTCTTT	CASSYQGGDTEAFF
-	TRBV5-1	-	TRBJ2-1	TGCGCCAGCAGCTTGAACAGGGAGTACAATGAGCAGTTCTTC	CASSLNREYNEQFF
-	TRBV20-1	-	TRBJ2-5	TGCAGTGCTGGAGATAGTCGGACACCTCAAGAGACCCAGTACTTC	CSAGDSRTPQETQYF
-	TRBV7-2	TRBD2	TRBJ2-1	TGTGCCAGCAGCTTAGTAGCGGGGGAATACAATGAGCAGTTCTTC	CASSLVAGEYNEQFF
few	TRBV29-1	-	TRBJ2-3	TGCAGCGTTGAGGTAGAGGCAGATACGCAGTATTTT	CSVEVEADTQYF
few	TRBV20-1	TRBD1	TRBJ2-7	TGCAGTGCTAGAACCGGGACAGGGATGTACGAGCAGTACTTC	CSARTGTGMYEQYF
-	TRBV5-1	TRBD1	TRBJ2-7	TGCGCCAGCAGCTTGAGCCACCTCACCCAGGGGGCTTACGAGCAGTACTTC	CASSLSHLTQGAYEQYF
-	TRBV4-1	-	TRBJ2-3	TGCGCCAGCAGCCAGGAACGGGACGCTACTAGCACAGGTACGCAGTATTTT	CASSQERDATSTGTQYF
-	TRBV7-2	-	TRBJ1-2	TGTGCCAGCAGCACATGGGGTGGCTACACCTTC	CASSTWGGYTF
many	TRBV7-2	TRBD2	TRBJ2-4	TGTGCCAGCAGCTTTGCGGGGGGAAACATTCAGTACTTC	CASSFAGGNIQYF
once	TRBV27	-	TRBJ2-3	TGTGCCAGCAGAATAGCTCCTACCCGCACAGATACGCAGTATTTT	CASRIAPTRTDTQYF
-	TRBV20-1	TRBD1	TRBJ2-3	TGCAGTGCGAAAGGGACAGGGAGCACAGATACGCAGTATTTT	CSAKGTGSTDTQYF
few	TRBV6-2/TRBV6-3	TRBD2	TRBJ2-7	TGTGCCAGCAGTCTAGCGGGGGCTACCTACGAGCAGTACTTC	CASSLAGATYEQYF
-	TRBV7-2	TRBD2	TRBJ2-5	TGTGCCAGCAGCTCAATGGGGTCGGGGCGGGGGGAGACCCAGTACTTC	CASSSMGSGRGETQYF
-	TRBV20-1	-	TRBJ2-7	TGCAGTGCTAGGGCTTACTACGAGCAGTACTTC	CSARAYYEQYF
-	TRBV13	-	TRBJ2-7	TGTGCCAGCAGCTTAGGCCCCCGCGAGCAGTACTTC	CASSLGPREQYF
-	TRBV6-6	TRBD1	TRBJ1-5	TGTGCCAGCAGTTACGAGGACAGGGACAATCAGCCCCAGCATTTT	CASSYEDRDNQPQHF
-	TRBV3-1	-	TRBJ1-2	TGTGCCAGCAGCCGCGGGGCGGAGAACTATGGCTACACCTTC	CASSRGAENYGYTF
-	TRBV9	-	TRBJ1-2	TGTGCCAGCAGCGTAGATACCTATGGCTACACCTTC	CASSVDTYGYTF
few	TRBV7-2	-	TRBJ2-7	TGTGCCAGCAGCTTAAGTCACACCCATTACGAGCAGTACTTC	CASSLSHTHYEQYF
-	TRBV20-1	-	TRBJ1-4	TGCAGTGCTAGGCCGGGGTCTGGAACTAATGAAAAACTGTTTTTT	CSARPGSGTNEKLFF
-	TRBV4-3	-	TRBJ2-2	TGCGCCAGCAGCCAAGAGCCTAGTTTGAACACCGGGGAGCTGTTTTTT	CASSQEPSLNTGELFF
-	TRBV6-1	-	TRBJ1-2	TGTGCCAGCAGGGAGGGGCAGGGGAAAAACTACGGCTACACCTTC	CASREGQGKNYGYTF
-	TRBV20-1	-	TRBJ1-2	TGCAGTGCCATAAGACGCAGGGAGGATGGCTACACCTTC	CSAIRRREDGYTF
-	TRBV6-2/TRBV6-3	-	TRBJ2-3	TGTGCCAGCAGTTACTCTACAGGAAACACAGATACGCAGTATTTT	CASSYSTGNTDTQYF
few	TRBV7-3	TRBD2	TRBJ2-1	TGTGCCAGCAGCTCCCTAGCGGGGGGGCCGCCTTACAATGAGCAGTTCTTC	CASSSLAGGPPYNEQFF
few	TRBV6-5	-	TRBJ2-5	TGTGCCAGCAGTTACTCAATGCCCGAGGAGGGGTCCCAAGAGACCCAGTACTTC	CASSYSMPEEGSQETQYF
-	TRBV20-1	-	TRBJ1-5	TGCAGTGCTCCGGGTGGGGGTAGGAATCAGCCCCAGCATTTT	CSAPGGGRNQPQHF
-	TRBV27	-	TRBJ1-2	TGTGCCAGCAGTTTAAATGCCAGGGTCATTGGTGGCTACACCTTC	CASSLNARVIGGYTF
-	TRBV28	-	TRBJ2-7	TGTGCCAGCAGTTTTAGCGTTTTCGAGCAGTACTTC	CASSFSVFEQYF
-	TRBV12-3/TRBV12-4	TRBD2	TRBJ2-3	TGTGCCAGCAGCCACCGTGGCGGGGGAACTCGTACGCAGTATTTT	CASSHRGGGTRTQYF
-	TRBV12-3/TRBV12-4	-	TRBJ2-2	TGTGCCAGCAGTTTGAAAGGACACTCGAACACCGGGGAGCTGTTTTTT	CASSLKGHSNTGELFF
few	TRBV9	TRBD2	TRBJ2-7	TGTGCCAGCAATCCAGCGGGGGGGCCCTATGAGCAGTACTTC	CASNPAGGPYEQYF
few	TRBV10-3	-	TRBJ2-7	TGTGCCATCAGTGAGGTCTACTCCTACGAGCAGTACTTC	CAISEVYSYEQYF
few	TRBV7-2	-	TRBJ2-3	TGTGCCAGCAGCTTCTCCGGGACTGACACAGATACGCAGTATTTT	CASSFSGTDTDTQYF
-	TRBV12-3/TRBV12-4	-	TRBJ2-1	TGTGCCAGCAGTTCCTACAAAGATGAGCAGTTCTTC	CASSSYKDEQFF
-	TRBV13	TRBD1	TRBJ2-7	TGTGCCAGCAGCTTCGGGACAGGAGGCCACGAGCAGTACTTC	CASSFGTGGHEQYF
-	TRBV7-9	-	TRBJ1-1	TGTGCCAGCAGCGCGAGGGACATCTCTTTGGAAGCTTTCTTT	CASSARDISLEAFF
-	TRBV6-1	-	TRBJ2-3	TGTGCCAGCAGTGAAGGATTGGGCCACACAGATACGCAGTATTTT	CASSEGLGHTDTQYF
-	TRBV28	-	TRBJ1-5	TGTGCCTCACGGAGGGATCAGCCCCAGCATTTT	CASRRDQPQHF
few	TRBV30	TRBD1	TRBJ2-1	TGTGCCTGGGCCCGGGACAGCGGTTACAATGAGCAGTTCTTC	CAWARDSGYNEQFF
-	TRBV2	TRBD1	TRBJ2-7	TGTGCCGGCAGAGCTACCGGGACAGGGGCGGGCGAGCAGTACTTC	CAGRATGTGAGEQYF
-	TRBV7-8	TRBD1	TRBJ2-1	TGTGCCAGCAGCCAGGGACAGGTTTACAATGAGCAGTTCTTC	CASSQGQVYNEQFF
few	TRBV9	TRBD2	TRBJ2-5	TGTGCCAGCAGCGCCGGAACTAGCGGGGGGAGGGAGACCCAGTACTTC	CASSAGTSGGRETQYF
few	TRBV27	-	TRBJ2-7	TGTGCCAGCAGTCCTCCCACCAGGGTATACGAGCAGTACTTC	CASSPPTRVYEQYF